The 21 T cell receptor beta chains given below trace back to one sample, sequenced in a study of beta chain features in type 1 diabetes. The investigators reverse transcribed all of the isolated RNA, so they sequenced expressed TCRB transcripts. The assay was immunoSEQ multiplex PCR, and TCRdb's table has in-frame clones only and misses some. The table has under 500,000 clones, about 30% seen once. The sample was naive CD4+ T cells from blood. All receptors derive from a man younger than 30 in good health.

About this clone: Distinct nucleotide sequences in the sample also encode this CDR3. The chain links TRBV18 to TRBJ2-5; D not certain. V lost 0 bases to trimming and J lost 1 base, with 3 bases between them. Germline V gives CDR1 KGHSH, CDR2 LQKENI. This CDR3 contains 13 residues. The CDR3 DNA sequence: TGTGCCAGCTCACCACCGGCCCAAGAGACCCAGTACTTC. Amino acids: CASSPPAQETQYF.

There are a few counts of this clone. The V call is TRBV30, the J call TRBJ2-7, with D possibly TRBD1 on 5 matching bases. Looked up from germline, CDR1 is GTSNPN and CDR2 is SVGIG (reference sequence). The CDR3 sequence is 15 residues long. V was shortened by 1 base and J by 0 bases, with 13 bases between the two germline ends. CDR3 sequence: CAWSAPRALSYEQYF. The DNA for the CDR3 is TGTGCCTGGAGTGCCCCCAGGGCCCTCTCCTACGAGCAGTACTTC.

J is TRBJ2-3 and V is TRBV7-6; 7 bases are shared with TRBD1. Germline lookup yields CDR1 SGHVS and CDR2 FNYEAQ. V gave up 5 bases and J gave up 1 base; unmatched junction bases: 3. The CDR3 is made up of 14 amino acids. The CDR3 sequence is CASSLGQGTDTQYF. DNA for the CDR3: TGTGCCAGCAGCCTAGGACAGGGCACAGATACGCAGTATTTT.

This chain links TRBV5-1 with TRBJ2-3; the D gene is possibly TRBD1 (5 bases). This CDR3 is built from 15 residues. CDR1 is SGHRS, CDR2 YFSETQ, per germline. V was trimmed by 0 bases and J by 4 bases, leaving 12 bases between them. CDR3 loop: CASSLGQKDADTQYF. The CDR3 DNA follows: TGCGCCAGCAGCTTGGGACAGAAAGACGCAGATACGCAGTATTTT.

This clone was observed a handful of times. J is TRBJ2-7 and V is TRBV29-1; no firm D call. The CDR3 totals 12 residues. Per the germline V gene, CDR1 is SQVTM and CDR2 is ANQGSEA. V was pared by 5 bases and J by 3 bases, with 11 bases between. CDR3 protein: CSVNLGLYEQYF. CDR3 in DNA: TGCAGCGTTAATCTGGGCCTCTACGAGCAGTACTTC.

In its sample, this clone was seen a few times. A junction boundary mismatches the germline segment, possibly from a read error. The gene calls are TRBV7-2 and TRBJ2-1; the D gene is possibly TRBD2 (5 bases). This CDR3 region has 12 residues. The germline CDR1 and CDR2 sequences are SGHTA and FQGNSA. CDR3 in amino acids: CASSPSGIAQVF. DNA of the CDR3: TGTGCCAGCAGCCCCTCGGGAATAGCTCAGGTCTTC.

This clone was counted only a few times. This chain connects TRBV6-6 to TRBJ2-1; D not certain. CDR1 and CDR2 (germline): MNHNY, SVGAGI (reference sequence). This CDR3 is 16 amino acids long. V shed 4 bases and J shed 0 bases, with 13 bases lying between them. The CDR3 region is CASSSSAASSYNEQFF. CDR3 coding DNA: TGTGCCAGCAGTTCATCTGCGGCTAGCTCCTACAATGAGCAGTTCTTC.

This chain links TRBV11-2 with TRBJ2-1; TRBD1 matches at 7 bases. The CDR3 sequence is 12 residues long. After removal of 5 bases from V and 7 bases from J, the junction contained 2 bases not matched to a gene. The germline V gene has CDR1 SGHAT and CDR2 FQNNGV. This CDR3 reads CASSQTGNEQFF. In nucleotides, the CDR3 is TGTGCCAGCAGCCAGACAGGGAATGAGCAGTTCTTC.

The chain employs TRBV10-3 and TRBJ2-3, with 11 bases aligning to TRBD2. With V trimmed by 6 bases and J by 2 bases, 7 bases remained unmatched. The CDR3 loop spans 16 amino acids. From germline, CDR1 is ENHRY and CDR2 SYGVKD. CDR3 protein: CAIRVPGLAATDTQYF. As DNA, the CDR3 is TGTGCCATCAGAGTCCCGGGACTAGCGGCCACAGATACGCAGTATTTT.

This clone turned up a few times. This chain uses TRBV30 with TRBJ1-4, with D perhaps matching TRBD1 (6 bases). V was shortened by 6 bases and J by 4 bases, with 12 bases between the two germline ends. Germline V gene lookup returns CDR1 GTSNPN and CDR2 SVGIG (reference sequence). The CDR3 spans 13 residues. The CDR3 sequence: CACEGELNEKLFF. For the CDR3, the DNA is TGTGCCTGCGAGGGGGAACTTAATGAAAAACTGTTTTTT.

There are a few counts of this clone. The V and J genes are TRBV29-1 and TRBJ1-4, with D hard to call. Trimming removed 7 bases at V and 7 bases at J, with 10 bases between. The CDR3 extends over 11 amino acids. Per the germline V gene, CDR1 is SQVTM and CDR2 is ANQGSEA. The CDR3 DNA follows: TGCAGCGCCGAAGAAGGTGAAAAACTGTTTTTT. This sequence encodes CSAEEGEKLFF. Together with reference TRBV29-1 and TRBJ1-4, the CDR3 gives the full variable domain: SAVISQKPSRDICQRGTSLTIQCQVDSQVTMMFWYRQQPGQSLTLIATANQGSEATYESGFVIDKFPISRPNLTFSTLTVSNMSPEDSSIYLCSAEEGEKLFFGSGTQLSVL.

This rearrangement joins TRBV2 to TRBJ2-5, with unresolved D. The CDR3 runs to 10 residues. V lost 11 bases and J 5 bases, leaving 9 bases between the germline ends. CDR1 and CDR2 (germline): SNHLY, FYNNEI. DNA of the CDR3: TGTGCCCACCAACGGGAGACCCAGTACTTC. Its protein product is CAHQRETQYF.

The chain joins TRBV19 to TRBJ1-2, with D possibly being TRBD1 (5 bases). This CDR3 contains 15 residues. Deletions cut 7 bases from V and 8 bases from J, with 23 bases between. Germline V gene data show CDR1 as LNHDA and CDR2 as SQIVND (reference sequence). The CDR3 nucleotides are TGTGCCAGTACCCCCAGGTGGGGCAGAGTGCACGGCTACACCTTC. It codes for CASTPRWGRVHGYTF.

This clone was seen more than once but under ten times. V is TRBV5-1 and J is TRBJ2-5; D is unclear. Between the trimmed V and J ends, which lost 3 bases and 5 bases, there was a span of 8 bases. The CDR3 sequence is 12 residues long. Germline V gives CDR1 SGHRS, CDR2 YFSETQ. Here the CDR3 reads CASSSGRETQYF. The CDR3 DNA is TGCGCCAGCAGCTCCGGACGGGAGACCCAGTACTTC.

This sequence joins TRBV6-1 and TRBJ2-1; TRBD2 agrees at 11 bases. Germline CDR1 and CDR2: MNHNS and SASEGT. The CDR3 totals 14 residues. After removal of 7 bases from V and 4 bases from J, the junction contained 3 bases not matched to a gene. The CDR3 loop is CASTRTSGYNEQFF. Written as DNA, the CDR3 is TGTGCCAGCACTAGGACTAGCGGGTACAATGAGCAGTTCTTC.

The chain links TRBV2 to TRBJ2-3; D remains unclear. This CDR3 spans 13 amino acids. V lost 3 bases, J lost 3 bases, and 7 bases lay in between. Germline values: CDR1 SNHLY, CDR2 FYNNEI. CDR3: CASSEVGTDTQYF. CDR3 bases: TGTGCCAGCAGTGAGGTTGGGACAGATACGCAGTATTTT.

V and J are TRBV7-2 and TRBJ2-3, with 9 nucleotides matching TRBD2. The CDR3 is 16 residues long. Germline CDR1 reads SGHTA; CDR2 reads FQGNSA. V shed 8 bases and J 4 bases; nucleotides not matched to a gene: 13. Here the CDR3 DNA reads TGTGCCAGCTTGGGCGGGAGGGTGGTAGGGGCAGATACGCAGTATTTT. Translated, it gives CASLGGRVVGADTQYF.

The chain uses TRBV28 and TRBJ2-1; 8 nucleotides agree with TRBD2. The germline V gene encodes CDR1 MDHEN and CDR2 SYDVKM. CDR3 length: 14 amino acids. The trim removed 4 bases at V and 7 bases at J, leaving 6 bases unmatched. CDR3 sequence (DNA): TGTGCCAGCAGTTCCTGGACTAGCAGAAATGAGCAGTTCTTC. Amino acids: CASSSWTSRNEQFF.

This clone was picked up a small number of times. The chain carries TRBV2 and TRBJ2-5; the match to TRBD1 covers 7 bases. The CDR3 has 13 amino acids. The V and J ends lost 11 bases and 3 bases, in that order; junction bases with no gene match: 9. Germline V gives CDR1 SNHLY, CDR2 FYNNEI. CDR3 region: CAGSRDREETQYF. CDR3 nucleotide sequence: TGTGCCGGGTCCCGGGACAGAGAAGAGACCCAGTACTTC.

CDR3 region: CASSIDSGSYNEQFF. The CDR3, as DNA: TGCGCCAGCAGCATAGATAGCGGCTCCTACAATGAGCAGTTCTTC. The gene calls are TRBV5-1 and TRBJ2-1, with D possibly TRBD2 on 6 matching bases. CDR1 and CDR2 from the germline V gene are SGHRS and YFSETQ. This CDR3 is 15 amino acids long. Trimming took off 4 bases at V and 0 bases at J, with 11 bases between the two ends.

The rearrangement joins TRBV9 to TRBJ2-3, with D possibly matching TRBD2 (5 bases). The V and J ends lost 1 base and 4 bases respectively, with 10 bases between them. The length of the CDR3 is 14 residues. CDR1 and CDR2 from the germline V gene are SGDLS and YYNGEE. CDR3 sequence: CASSVSGLSDTQYF. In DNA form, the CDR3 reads TGTGCCAGCAGCGTAAGCGGACTTTCAGATACGCAGTATTTT.